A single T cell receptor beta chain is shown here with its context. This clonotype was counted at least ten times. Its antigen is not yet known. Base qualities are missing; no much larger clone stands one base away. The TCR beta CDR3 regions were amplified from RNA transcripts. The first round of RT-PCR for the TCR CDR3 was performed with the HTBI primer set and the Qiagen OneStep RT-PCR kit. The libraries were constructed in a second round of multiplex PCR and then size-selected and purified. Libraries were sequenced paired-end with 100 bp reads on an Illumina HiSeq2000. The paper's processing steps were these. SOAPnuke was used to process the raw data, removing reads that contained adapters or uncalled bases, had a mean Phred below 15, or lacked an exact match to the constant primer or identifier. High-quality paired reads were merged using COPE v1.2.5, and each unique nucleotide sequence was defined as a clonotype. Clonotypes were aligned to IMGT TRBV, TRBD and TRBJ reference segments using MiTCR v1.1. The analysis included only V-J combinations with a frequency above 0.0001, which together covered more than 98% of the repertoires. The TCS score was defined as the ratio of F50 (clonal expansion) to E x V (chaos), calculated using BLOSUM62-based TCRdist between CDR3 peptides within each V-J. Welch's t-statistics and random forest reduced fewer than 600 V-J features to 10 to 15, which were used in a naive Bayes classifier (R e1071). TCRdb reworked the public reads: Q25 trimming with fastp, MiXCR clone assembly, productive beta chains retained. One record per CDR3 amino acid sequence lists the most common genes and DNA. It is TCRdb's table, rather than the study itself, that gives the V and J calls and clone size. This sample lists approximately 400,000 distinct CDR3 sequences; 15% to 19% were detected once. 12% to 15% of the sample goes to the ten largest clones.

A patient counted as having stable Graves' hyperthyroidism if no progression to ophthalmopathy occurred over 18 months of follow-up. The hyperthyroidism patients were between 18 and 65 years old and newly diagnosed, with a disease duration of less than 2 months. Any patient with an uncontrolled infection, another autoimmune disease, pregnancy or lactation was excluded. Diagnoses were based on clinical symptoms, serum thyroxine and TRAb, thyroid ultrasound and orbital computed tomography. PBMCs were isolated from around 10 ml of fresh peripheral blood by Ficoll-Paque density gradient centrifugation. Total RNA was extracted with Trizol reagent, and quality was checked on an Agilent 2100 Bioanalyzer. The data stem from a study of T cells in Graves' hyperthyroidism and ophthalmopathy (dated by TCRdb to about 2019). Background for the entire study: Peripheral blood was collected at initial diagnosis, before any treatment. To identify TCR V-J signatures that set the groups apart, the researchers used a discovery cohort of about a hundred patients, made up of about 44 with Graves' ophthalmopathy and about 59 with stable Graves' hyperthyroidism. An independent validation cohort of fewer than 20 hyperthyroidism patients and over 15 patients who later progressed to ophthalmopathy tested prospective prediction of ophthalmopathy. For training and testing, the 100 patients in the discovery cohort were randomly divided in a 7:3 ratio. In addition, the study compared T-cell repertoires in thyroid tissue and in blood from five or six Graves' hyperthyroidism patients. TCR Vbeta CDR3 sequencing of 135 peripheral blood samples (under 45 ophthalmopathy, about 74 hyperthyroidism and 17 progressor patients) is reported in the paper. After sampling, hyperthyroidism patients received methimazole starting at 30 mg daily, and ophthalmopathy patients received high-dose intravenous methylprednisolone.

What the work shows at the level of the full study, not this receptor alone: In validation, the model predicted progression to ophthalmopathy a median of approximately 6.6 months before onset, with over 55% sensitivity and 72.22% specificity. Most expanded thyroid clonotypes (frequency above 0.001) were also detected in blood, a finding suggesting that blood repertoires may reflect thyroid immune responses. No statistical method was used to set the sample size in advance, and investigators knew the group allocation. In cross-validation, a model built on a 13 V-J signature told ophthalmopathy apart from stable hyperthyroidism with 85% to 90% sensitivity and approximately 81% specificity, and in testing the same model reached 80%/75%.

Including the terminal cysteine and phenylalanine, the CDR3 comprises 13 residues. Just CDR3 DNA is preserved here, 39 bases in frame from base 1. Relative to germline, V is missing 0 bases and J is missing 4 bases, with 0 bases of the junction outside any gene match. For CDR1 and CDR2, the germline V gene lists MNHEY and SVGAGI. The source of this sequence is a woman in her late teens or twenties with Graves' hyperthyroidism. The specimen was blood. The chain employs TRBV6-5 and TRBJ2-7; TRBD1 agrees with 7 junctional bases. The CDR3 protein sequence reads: CASSYSTGYEQYF. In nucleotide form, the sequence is TGTGCCAGCAGTTACTCGACAGGGTACGAGCAGTACTTC.